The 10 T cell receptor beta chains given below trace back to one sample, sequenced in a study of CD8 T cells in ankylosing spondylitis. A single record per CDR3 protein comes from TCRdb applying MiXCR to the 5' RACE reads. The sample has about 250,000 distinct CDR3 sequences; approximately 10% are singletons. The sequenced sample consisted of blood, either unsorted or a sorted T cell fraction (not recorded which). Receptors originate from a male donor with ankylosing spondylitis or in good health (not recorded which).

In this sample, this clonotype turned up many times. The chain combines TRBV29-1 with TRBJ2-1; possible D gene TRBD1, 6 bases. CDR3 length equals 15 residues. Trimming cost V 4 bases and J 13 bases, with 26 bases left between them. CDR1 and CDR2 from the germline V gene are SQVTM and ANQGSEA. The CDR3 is CSVAQTGTMRDLQFF. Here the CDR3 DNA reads TGCAGCGTTGCGCAGACAGGTACAATGAGGGACCTTCAGTTCTTC.

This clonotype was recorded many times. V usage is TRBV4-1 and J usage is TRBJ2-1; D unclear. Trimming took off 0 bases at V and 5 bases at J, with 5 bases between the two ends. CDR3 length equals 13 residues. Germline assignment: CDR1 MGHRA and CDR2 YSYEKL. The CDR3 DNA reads TGCGCCAGCAGCCAAGAGGTCAACAATGAGCAGTTCTTC. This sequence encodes CASSQEVNNEQFF.

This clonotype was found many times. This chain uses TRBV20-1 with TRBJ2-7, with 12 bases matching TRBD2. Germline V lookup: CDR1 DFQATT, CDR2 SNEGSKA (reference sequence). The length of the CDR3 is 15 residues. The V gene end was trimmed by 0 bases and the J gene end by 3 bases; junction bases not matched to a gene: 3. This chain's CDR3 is CSARELAGGVYEQYF. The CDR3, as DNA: TGCAGTGCTAGAGAGCTAGCGGGGGGGGTCTACGAGCAGTACTTC.

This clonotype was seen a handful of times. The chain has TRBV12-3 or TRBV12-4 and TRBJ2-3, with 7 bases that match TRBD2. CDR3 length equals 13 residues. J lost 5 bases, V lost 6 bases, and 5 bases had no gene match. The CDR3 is CASRREFGDTQYF. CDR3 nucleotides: TGTGCCAGCAGGCGGGAGTTTGGAGATACGCAGTATTTT.

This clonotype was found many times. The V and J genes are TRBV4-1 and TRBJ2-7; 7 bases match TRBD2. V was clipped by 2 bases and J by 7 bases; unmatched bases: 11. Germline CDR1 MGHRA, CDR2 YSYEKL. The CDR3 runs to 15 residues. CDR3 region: CASSQSSAGSWEQYF. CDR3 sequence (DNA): TGCGCCAGCAGCCAATCCTCAGCGGGATCGTGGGAGCAGTACTTC.

CDR3 in amino acids: CASSSLPGGSANTGELFF. The CDR3 DNA sequence: TGTGCCAGCAGTTCCCTCCCCGGGGGGAGCGCGAACACCGGGGAGCTGTTTTTT. The chain is built from TRBV6-2 or TRBV6-3 and TRBJ2-2; 7 bases agree with TRBD2. The germline V gene has CDR1 MNHEY and CDR2 SVGEGT. The CDR3 has 18 residues. Losses at the gene ends were 4 bases for V and 0 bases for J; bases not matched to a gene: 11.

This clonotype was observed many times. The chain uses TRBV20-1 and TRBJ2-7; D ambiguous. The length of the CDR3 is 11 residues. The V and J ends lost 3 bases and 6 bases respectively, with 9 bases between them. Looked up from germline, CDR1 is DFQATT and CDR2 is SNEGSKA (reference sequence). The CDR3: CSASVGAEQYF. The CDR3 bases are TGCAGTGCTAGTGTCGGTGCCGAGCAGTACTTC.

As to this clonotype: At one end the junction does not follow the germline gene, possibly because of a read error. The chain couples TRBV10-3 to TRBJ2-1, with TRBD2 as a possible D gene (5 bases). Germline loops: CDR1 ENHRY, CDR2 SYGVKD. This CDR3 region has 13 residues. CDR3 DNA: TGTGCCATCAGGACGGAGGTCTACGATGAGCAGTTCTTC. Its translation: CAIRTEVYDEQFF.

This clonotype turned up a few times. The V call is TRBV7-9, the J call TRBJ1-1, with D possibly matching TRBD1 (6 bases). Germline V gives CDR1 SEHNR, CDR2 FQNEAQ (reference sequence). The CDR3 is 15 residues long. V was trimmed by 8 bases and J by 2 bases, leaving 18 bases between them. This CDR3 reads CASGGGGTLNTEAFF. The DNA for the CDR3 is TGTGCCAGCGGCGGCGGAGGGACACTTAACACTGAAGCTTTCTTT.

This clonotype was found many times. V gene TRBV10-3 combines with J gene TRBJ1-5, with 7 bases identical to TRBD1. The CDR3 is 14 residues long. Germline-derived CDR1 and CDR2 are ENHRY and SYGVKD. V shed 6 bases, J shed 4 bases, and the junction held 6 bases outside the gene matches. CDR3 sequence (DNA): TGTGCCATCAGGGAGACAGGGACTAATCAGCCCCAGCATTTT. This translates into CAIRETGTNQPQHF.